The 24 T cell receptor beta chains below all came from one sample that was sequenced in a study of T cell repertoires in cytomegalovirus infection. TCRdb redid the calling of the reads with MiXCR, one entry per CDR3 protein. The table shows some 800,000 distinct CDR3 sequences, with 32% occurring only once. No antigens are known for them. The sample here was cultured CD8+ T cells from PBMCs, taken from culture after CMV antigen stimulation. All receptors derive from a human donor in good health (CMV status not recorded). Some clones in this sample may be carry-over from other donors' samples.

The table lists this clonotype with a few counts. The V call is TRBV6-2 or TRBV6-3, the J call TRBJ2-7, with 11 positions matching TRBD2. The germline gives CDR1 MNHEY, CDR2 SVGEGT. Trimming cost V 5 bases and J 5 bases; bases outside gene matches: 5. The CDR3 totals 14 residues. The DNA for the CDR3 is TGTGCCAGCAGTCTAGCGGGGGGCCAGGACGAGCAGTACGTC. Its protein product is CASSLAGGQDEQYV.

There are a few counts of this clonotype. The chain employs TRBV6-6 and TRBJ1-5, with a possible D match to TRBD1 (5 bases). Deletions cut 7 bases from V and 6 bases from J, with 10 bases between. CDR3 length: 12 residues. Germline V gene data show CDR1 as MNHNY and CDR2 as SVGAGI (reference sequence). The CDR3 DNA reads TGTGCCAGCATTACAGGATCTCAGCCCCAGCATTTT. Its protein is CASITGSQPQHF.

This clonotype was detected a few times. This sequence joins TRBV4-1 and TRBJ2-1; no clear D. Trimming removed 0 bases at V and 5 bases at J, with 5 bases between. The germline CDR1 and CDR2 sequences are MGHRA and YSYEKL. The CDR3 spans 13 residues. CDR3 in amino acids: CASSQDADNEQFF. For the CDR3, the DNA is TGCGCCAGCAGCCAAGACGCGGACAATGAGCAGTTCTTC.

A few counts support this clonotype. V is TRBV4-2 and J is TRBJ1-1; D unresolved. The CDR3 totals 15 residues. Trimming left V 1 base short and J 1 base short, with 10 bases between. Germline V CDR1 and CDR2: LGHNA, YNFKEQ. Here the CDR3 reads CASSQVSMGNTEAFF. CDR3 sequence (DNA): TGTGCCAGCAGCCAAGTATCGATGGGGAACACTGAAGCTTTCTTT.

This chain links TRBV7-9 with TRBJ2-2; possibly TRBD1 or TRBD2 for D (5 bases each). Germline V gene lookup returns CDR1 SEHNR and CDR2 FQNEAQ (reference sequence). This CDR3 spans 18 amino acids. Trimming left V 3 bases short and J 4 bases short, with 21 bases between. Written as DNA, the CDR3 is TGTGCCAGCAGCTTTCCGCCATTGTCGGGGCCCGGCACCGGGGAGCTGTTTTTT. This encodes CASSFPPLSGPGTGELFF. Combining the CDR3 with reference TRBV7-9 and TRBJ2-2 gives the whole variable domain DTGVSQNPRHKITKRGQNVTFRCDPISEHNRLYWYRQTLGQGPEFLTYFQNEAQLEKSRLLSDRFSAERPKGSFSTLEIQRTEQGDSAMYLCASSFPPLSGPGTGELFFGEGSRLTVL.

As regards this clonotype: Germline is not matched at one junction end, which may reflect a read error. V is TRBV7-3 and J is TRBJ1-1; weak D call: TRBD1 (5 bases). CDR1 SGHTA and CDR2 FQGTGA come from the germline V gene. The CDR3 runs to 10 residues. In DNA form, the CDR3 reads TGTGCCAGCAGCACCCAGCCGGGGGGGTTT. Encoded protein: CASSTQPGGF.

This clonotype was recorded many times. The gene calls are TRBV7-2 and TRBJ2-1; D is undetermined. V was trimmed by 1 base and J by 8 bases, leaving 9 bases between them. The CDR3 loop spans 13 amino acids. Germline V CDR1 and CDR2: SGHTA, FQGNSA. DNA of the CDR3: TGTGCCAGCAGCTTAGAAGGTGGGTATGAGCAGTTCTTC. Translating gives CASSLEGGYEQFF.

This clonotype has a handful of counts. The gene calls are TRBV27 and TRBJ1-2; 9 bases match TRBD1. Germline V gene lookup returns CDR1 MNHEY and CDR2 SMNVEV (reference sequence). V lost 0 bases, J lost 4 bases, and 6 bases stayed unmatched. CDR3 length equals 16 residues. The CDR3 region is CASSLSEGDRVYGYTF. CDR3 DNA: TGTGCCAGCAGTTTATCGGAAGGGGACAGGGTCTATGGCTACACCTTC.

In its sample, this clonotype was seen many times. The rearrangement links TRBV7-2 to TRBJ2-1, with 11 bases aligning to TRBD2. J gave up 7 bases and V 3 bases, and 5 bases lay outside the gene matches. Germline lookup yields CDR1 SGHTA and CDR2 FQGNSA. The CDR3 consists of 15 residues. CDR3 nucleotides: TGTGCCAGCAGCTTTAGCGGGGGGGCCCTTAATGAGCAGTTCTTC. Its translation: CASSFSGGALNEQFF.

The genes are TRBV12-3 or TRBV12-4 and TRBJ2-3; TRBD1 agrees at 10 bases. Losses at the gene ends were 3 bases for V and 6 bases for J; bases not matched to a gene: 6. This CDR3 is built from 15 residues. The CDR3 bases are TGTGCCAGCAGTTTCGAGACAGGGGGCCCCGATACGCAGTATTTT. Encoded protein: CASSFETGGPDTQYF.

The J gene is TRBJ1-4, the V gene TRBV7-9, with 7 bases matching TRBD1. The CDR3 contains 15 residues. Germline-derived CDR1 and CDR2 are SEHNR and FQNEAQ (reference sequence). J gave up 0 bases and V 6 bases, and 4 bases lay outside the gene matches. The CDR3 sequence: CASRGDRATNEKLFF. The CDR3 DNA is TGTGCCAGCAGGGGGGACAGAGCAACTAATGAAAAACTGTTTTTT.

The chain uses TRBV6-5 and TRBJ1-1; 9 bases fit TRBD1. In germline, CDR1 is MNHEY, CDR2 SVGAGI. V lost 6 bases to trimming and J lost 3 bases; unmatched junction nucleotides: 2. CDR3 size: 13 residues. The CDR3 sequence: CASRGQGYTEAFF. The CDR3 bases are TGTGCCAGCAGAGGACAGGGGTACACTGAAGCTTTCTTT.

The gene calls are TRBV7-9 and TRBJ1-1; no firm D call. Trimming took off 4 bases at V and 1 base at J, with 10 bases between the two ends. CDR1 and CDR2 from the germline V gene are SEHNR and FQNEAQ (reference sequence). CDR3 length: 14 residues. In DNA form, the CDR3 reads TGTGCCAGCAGCTCGGACGGATGGAACACTGAAGCTTTCTTT. This gives the protein CASSSDGWNTEAFF. Full variable domain (remainder filled in from reference TRBV7-9 and TRBJ1-1): DTGVSQNPRHKITKRGQNVTFRCDPISEHNRLYWYRQTLGQGPEFLTYFQNEAQLEKSRLLSDRFSAERPKGSFSTLEIQRTEQGDSAMYLCASSSDGWNTEAFFGQGTRLTVV.

This clonotype was observed a handful of times. The chain has TRBV29-1 and TRBJ1-2; 10 bases align to TRBD1. Germline lookup yields CDR1 SQVTM and CDR2 ANQGSEA. V trimming: 6 bases; J trimming: 5 bases; junction bases outside the gene matches: 12. This CDR3 has 15 residues. CDR3 in DNA: TGCAGCGTCCCCATGAGACAGGGGGCAGAGTATGGCTACACCTTC. It yields the protein CSVPMRQGAEYGYTF.

In this sample, this clonotype turned up many times. The chain combines TRBV7-2 with TRBJ2-5; D could derive from TRBD1 or TRBD2 (6 bases each). This CDR3 region has 15 residues. Trimming took off 4 bases at V and 4 bases at J, with 16 bases between the two ends. The V gene's germline CDR1 is SGHTA and CDR2 FQGNSA. CDR3: CASSSTWGAGETQYF. In nucleotides, the CDR3 is TGTGCCAGCAGCTCGACCTGGGGGGCGGGAGAGACCCAGTACTTC.

The rearrangement joins TRBV6-6 to TRBJ2-7; D is unclear. Germline assignment: CDR1 MNHNY and CDR2 SVGAGI (reference sequence). V was trimmed by 5 bases and J by 3 bases, leaving 11 bases between them. The CDR3 is made up of 13 amino acids. In DNA, the CDR3 is TGTGCCAGCAGTACCCGCTCGTTCTACGAGCAGTACGTC. Its protein is CASSTRSFYEQYV.

This clonotype was seen only a few times. This rearrangement joins TRBV28 to TRBJ2-5; no clear D. CDR3 size: 15 residues. The germline gives CDR1 MDHEN, CDR2 SYDVKM. Trimming took off 6 bases at V and 1 base at J, with 15 bases between the two ends. This CDR3 is CASRPSQSLQETQYF. As DNA, the CDR3 is TGTGCCAGCAGACCATCACAGAGTCTCCAAGAGACCCAGTACTTC. Based on the CDR3 plus reference TRBV28 and TRBJ2-5, the full variable domain is DVKVTQSSRYLVKRTGEKVFLECVQDMDHENMFWYRQDPGLGLRLIYFSYDVKMKEKGDIPEGYSVSREKKERFSLILESASTNQTSMYLCASRPSQSLQETQYFGPGTRLLVL.

This clonotype was picked up a small number of times. The rearrangement uses TRBV6-2 or TRBV6-3 and TRBJ2-7, with TRBD1 matching over 8 bases. This CDR3 is built from 16 residues. Trimming at V came to 7 bases and at J to 0 bases, leaving 11 bases not matched to a gene. From germline, CDR1 is MNHEY and CDR2 SVGEGT. The CDR3, as DNA: TGTGCCAGCAAACCCTCTCGGGACAGGACCTCCTACGAGCAGTACGTC. Translation: CASKPSRDRTSYEQYV.

Note on this clonotype: A junction end diverges from the germline sequence, so it may reflect a read error. The V and J genes are TRBV6-1 and TRBJ2-7; D not certain. The V gene's germline CDR1 is MNHNS and CDR2 SASEGT. The CDR3 sequence is 13 residues long. DNA for the CDR3: TGCGCCAGCAGTGAGTCGAGAGGCTACGAGCAGTACTTC. Translated: CASSESRGYEQYF.

This clonotype turned up a few times. V gene TRBV7-9 combines with J gene TRBJ2-2; perhaps TRBD1 as D (5 bases). Germline V gene lookup returns CDR1 SEHNR and CDR2 FQNEAQ (reference sequence). The CDR3 runs to 17 residues. Trimming left V 5 bases short and J 1 base short, with 17 bases between. This chain's CDR3 is CASSLLQGSLNTGELFF. The CDR3 coding sequence is TGTGCCAGCAGCCTCCTCCAGGGCTCCTTGAACACCGGGGAGCTGTTTTTT. The whole variable domain, filled in from reference TRBV7-9 and TRBJ2-2, reads DTGVSQNPRHKITKRGQNVTFRCDPISEHNRLYWYRQTLGQGPEFLTYFQNEAQLEKSRLLSDRFSAERPKGSFSTLEIQRTEQGDSAMYLCASSLLQGSLNTGELFFGEGSRLTVL.

This clonotype was seen a few times. V is TRBV15 and J is TRBJ1-2; 12 nucleotides agree with TRBD1. The CDR3 runs to 17 residues. After removal of 5 bases from V and 5 bases from J, the junction contained 12 bases not matched to a gene. The germline CDR1 and CDR2 sequences are LNHNV and YYDKDF (reference sequence). CDR3 nucleotides: TGTGCCACCAGCCTATTTAAGGGGACAGGGGGCGATTATGGCTACACCTTC. Translating gives CATSLFKGTGGDYGYTF.

The chain recombines TRBV2 with TRBJ2-7; no definite D call. The germline V and J ends were trimmed by 5 bases and 12 bases, with 14 bases remaining between them. This CDR3 has 11 amino acids. Germline CDR1 SNHLY, CDR2 FYNNEI. DNA for the CDR3: TGTGCCAGCAGTACCCCAAGGGCCGCGTACTTC. The encoded protein is CASSTPRAAYF.

This clonotype was detected only a few times. The chain couples TRBV19 to TRBJ2-1; perhaps TRBD2 as D (6 bases). Per the germline V gene, CDR1 is LNHDA and CDR2 is SQIVND (reference sequence). V dropped 0 bases and J dropped 2 bases, with 8 bases sitting between them. CDR3 size: 15 residues. CDR3 residues: CASSIDGGTYNEQFF. CDR3 DNA sequence: TGTGCCAGTAGTATAGATGGCGGGACCTACAATGAGCAGTTCTTC.

This clonotype has more than one count but fewer than ten. This chain uses TRBV14 with TRBJ1-5; possible D gene TRBD1, 5 bases. Germline values: CDR1 SGHDN, CDR2 FVKESK. V shed 1 base and J shed 0 bases, with 13 bases lying between them. CDR3 length equals 17 residues. The CDR3 reads CASSQGDRQLSNQPQHF. DNA for the CDR3: TGTGCCAGCAGCCAAGGGGATCGACAGCTTAGCAATCAGCCCCAGCATTTT.